This TCR beta chain was recovered during a study of T-cell memory formation after mild COVID-19. Study at large: TCR clusters were largely donor specific. General study results and limits: CD8+ contracting clones occupied EMRA, while CD4+ ones occupied mainly CM and EM. Researchers could not confirm that second-wave clones peaking on day 37 targeted SARS-CoV-2. Several responding clones turned up in pre-infection memory, indicating that cross-reactive memory may have taken part.

Remarks on this clonotype: The antigen is not known.

MiXCR, run by TCRdb on the 5' RACE reads, gives a single entry per CDR3 protein. The table lists some 340,000 distinct CDR3 sequences, approximately 12% of them singletons. The V and J ends lost 0 bases and 2 bases respectively, with 5 bases between them. The CDR3 has 13 residues. From germline, CDR1 is SGHTA and CDR2 FQGNSA. This chain connects TRBV7-2 to TRBJ2-7, with D unresolved. Sequences were obtained from PBMCs or a T cell subset sorted from them (not recorded which). This sequence originates from a man between 18 and 29 years old who had mild COVID-19 (a few samples of this study predate the infection). Cell type and time point are not known. The CDR3 nucleotides read TGTGCCAGCAGCTTAGCGATCACCTACGAGCAGTACTTC. It is translated as CASSLAITYEQYF. Full variable domain (remainder filled in from reference TRBV7-2 and TRBJ2-7): GAGVSQSPSNKVTEKGKDVELRCDPISGHTALYWYRQSLGQGLEFLIYFQGNSAPDKSGLPSDRFSAERTGGSVSTLTIQRTQQEDSAVYLCASSLAITYEQYFGPGTRLTVT.